A single sample is the source of the 9 T cell receptor beta chains below, sequenced in a study of Tregs in tolerant kidney transplant recipients. Antigens of these TCRs are unknown. After 6 to 7 days with irradiated graft donor PBMCs, CFSE-labeled recipient PBMCs were FACS-sorted. Clones were read by immunoSEQ multiplex PCR, and TCRdb kept only the in-frame ones, dropping some. The table counts thousands of clones; roughly 5% lies in the top ten. This specimen was CD8+ T cells from blood cultured with allogeneic cells, taken before the transplant. The receptors were sampled from a human patient who received a combined kidney and bone marrow transplant.

Notes on this clone: Sequencing ends 3 residues short of the CDR3 end; the germline J gene provides the rest. This chain uses TRBV30 with TRBJ1-1; possible D gene TRBD1, 5 bases. The V gene's germline CDR1 is GTSNPN and CDR2 SVGIG (reference sequence). The CDR3 is 14 residues long. The sequenced CDR3 bases are TGTGCCTGGAGTGTAGGGCAGGGTTCCTACGAG. This gives the protein CAWSVGQGSYE. Given in full, the CDR3 is CAWSVGQGSYEAFF.

This clone ranks as medium-sized in terms of frequency. The read halts 3 residues ahead of the CDR3 end, with the missing end drawn from the germline J gene. The rearrangement joins TRBV30 to TRBJ2-7; a weak D match, TRBD2 (5 bases). Per germline, CDR1 GTSNPN and CDR2 SVGIG (reference sequence). Trimming left V 3 bases short and J 3 bases short, with 15 bases between. CDR3 length: 14 amino acids. The sequenced part of the CDR3 DNA is TGTGCCTGGAGCGGATCTCGGGGTAACTACGAG. The encoded protein is CAWSGSRGNYE. The full CDR3 protein reads CAWSGSRGNYEQYF.

By frequency, this clone is large. Read data end 3 residues before the CDR3 end; the end is taken from the germline J gene. V is TRBV29-1 and J is TRBJ2-7, with no clear D. CDR1 and CDR2 (germline): SQVTM, ANQGSEA. V shed 7 bases and J shed 0 bases, with 13 bases lying between them. The CDR3 has 13 residues. CDR3 sequence: CSATSVSSYEQYF. Incomplete CDR3 DNA: TGCAGCGCAACCAGCGTAAGCTCCTACGAG.

This clone is called medium-sized (0.01 to 0.1%) based on its frequency. The sequenced CDR3 bases are TGTGCCAGCAGCCTCACAGGGGGTAGCAATCAGCCC. It is translated as CASSLTGGSNQP. The whole CDR3 reads CASSLTGGSNQPQHF. The rearrangement uses TRBV28 and TRBJ1-5, with 8 bases lining up with TRBD1. The missing CDR3 end, 3 residues past where the read stops, is filled in from the germline J gene. Germline trimming cut 6 bases from V and 0 bases from J; bases unmatched to any gene: 4. In germline, CDR1 is MDHEN, CDR2 SYDVKM. The CDR3 contains 15 residues.

This clone is called medium-sized based on its frequency. The CDR3 extends 3 residues past the end of the read, so its final part is completed from the germline J gene. The chain employs TRBV5-1 and TRBJ2-6; 12 bases are a match to TRBD2. The CDR3 totals 19 residues. Germline assignment: CDR1 SGHRS and CDR2 YFSETQ. With 0 bases clipped from V and 0 bases from J, the junction kept 4 bases outside the gene matches. CDR3 DNA (partial): TGCGCCAGCAGCTTGGGACTAGCGGGGGCCTACTCTGGGGCCAACGTC. Translation gives CASSLGLAGAYSGANV. The full-length CDR3 reads as CASSLGLAGAYSGANVLTF. The entire variable domain, with the rest obtained from reference TRBV5-1 and TRBJ2-6, is as follows: KAGVTQTPRYLIKTRGQQVTLSCSPISGHRSVSWYQQTPGQGLQFLFEYFSETQRNKGNFPGRFSGRQFSNSRSEMNVSTLELGDSALYLCASSLGLAGAYSGANVLTFGAGSRLTVL.

As to this clone: The read falls 3 residues short of the CDR3 end, and the missing part is taken from the germline J gene. The chain links TRBV11-2 to TRBJ2-3; 9 bases are shared with TRBD2. J lost 1 base, V lost 3 bases, and 2 bases had no gene match. Per the germline V gene, CDR1 is SGHAT and CDR2 is FQNNGV. The CDR3 length is 15 residues. CDR3 sequence reads: CASSFGGRGTDTQYF. The covered CDR3 bases are TGTGCCAGCAGCTTTGGCGGGAGGGGCACAGATACG.

For this clone: The CDR3 extends 3 residues past the end of the read, so its final part is completed from the germline J gene. The rearrangement uses TRBV5-1 and TRBJ2-3; a weak D match, TRBD1 (6 bases). CDR1 and CDR2 (germline): SGHRS, YFSETQ. Trimming pared 8 bases from V and 3 bases from J, leaving 13 bases between. The CDR3 spans 13 residues. The sequenced CDR3 bases are TGCGCCAGTTACAGGGTTTTTACAGATACG. This gives the protein CASYRVFTDT. The whole CDR3 is CASYRVFTDTQYF.

Remarks on this clone: The read comes to an end 3 residues before the CDR3 does, leaving the germline J gene to fill in the end. This chain joins TRBV2 and TRBJ2-1; D call uncertain. V dropped 0 bases and J dropped 6 bases, with 9 bases sitting between them. Germline loops: CDR1 SNHLY, CDR2 FYNNEI. This CDR3 contains 14 residues. The CDR3 DNA, read in part, is TGTGCCAGCAGTGAAGCGCGGCGCGGCAATGAG. Protein product: CASSEARRGNE. The whole CDR3 protein reads CASSEARRGNEQFF.

For this clone: The CDR3 is cut off 3 residues early in the read; its end comes from the germline J gene. The genes are TRBV6-1 and TRBJ1-1; D is unresolved. CDR1 and CDR2 from the germline V gene are MNHNS and SASEGT. The length of the CDR3 is 15 residues. The sequenced part of the CDR3 DNA is TGTGCCAGCAGTGAAAAGGGCTCCTTTGTCAACGAG. Protein product: CASSEKGSFVNE. The entire CDR3 reads CASSEKGSFVNEAFF.